The 25 T cell receptor beta chains below all came from one sample that was sequenced in a study of T cell responses to AZD1222 COVID-19 vaccine. Profiling relied on immunoSEQ multiplex PCR, and the TCRdb table lists in-frame clones only, not all of them. There are approximately 74,000 clones in the sample; just over 85% occur only once, and 2.5% lies in the top ten. The sequencing here drew on peripheral blood, taken on day 0 of AZD1222 vaccination. The source is an adult in good health.

The genes are TRBV9 and TRBJ2-7, with 8 bases that match TRBD1. J was trimmed by 2 bases and V by 4 bases; bases with no gene match: 5. Germline V gene data show CDR1 as SGDLS and CDR2 as YYNGEE. The CDR3 is 14 amino acids. The CDR3 DNA sequence: TGTGCCAGCAGCTTCGGACAGGGAACCTACGAGCAGTACTTC. Protein product: CASSFGQGTYEQYF.

This clone was observed once. This rearrangement joins TRBV10-2 to TRBJ2-7; TRBD2 matches 10 bases. The CDR3 spans 15 residues. The ends lost 1 base at V and 5 bases at J; junction bases unmatched: 5. From germline, CDR1 is WSHSY and CDR2 SAAADI. The CDR3 is CASSELAGGPNEQYF. The DNA of the CDR3 is TGCGCCAGCAGTGAGTTAGCGGGAGGTCCCAACGAGCAGTACTTC.

In DNA, the CDR3 is TGTGCCAGCACTCAGGGACGGAACACTGAAGCTTTCTTT. This translates into CASTQGRNTEAFF. V is TRBV6-5 and J is TRBJ1-1, with D tentatively TRBD1 (5 bases). The CDR3 runs 13 residues. V was trimmed by 7 bases and J by 1 base, leaving 10 bases between them. CDR1 is MNHEY and CDR2 is SVGAGI in the germline V gene.

The rearrangement links TRBV3-1 (or the pseudogene TRBV3-2) to TRBJ1-5; TRBD1 aligns across 8 bases. Germline loops: CDR1 LGHDT, CDR2 YNNKEL (reference sequence). This CDR3 comprises 17 residues. Germline trimming cut 4 bases from V and 0 bases from J; bases unmatched to any gene: 8. DNA for the CDR3: TGTGCCAGCAGCCTGGGGCAGGGGGCAAGTAGCAATCAGCCCCAGCATTTT. Translated, it gives CASSLGQGASSNQPQHF.

V and J are TRBV2 and TRBJ1-6, with 9 bases lining up with TRBD1. V lost 5 bases to trimming and J lost 10 bases; unmatched junction nucleotides: 9. Germline loops: CDR1 SNHLY, CDR2 FYNNEI. CDR3 length: 15 amino acids. Here the CDR3 DNA reads TGTGCCAGCAGTTCTGAAGGGACAGGGAGGTCACCCCTCCACTTT. Translation: CASSSEGTGRSPLHF.

V usage is TRBV5-4 and J usage is TRBJ1-2, with 11 bases fitting TRBD1. J lost 5 bases, V lost 7 bases, and 1 base had no gene match. Germline CDR1 SGHNT, CDR2 YYREEE (reference sequence). CDR3 length equals 12 residues. The CDR3 bases are TGTGCCAGCCGGGACAGGGGGTATGGCTACACCTTC. Translating it yields CASRDRGYGYTF.

The chain couples TRBV24-1 to TRBJ2-2; D may correspond to TRBD1 or TRBD2 (5 bases each). The V gene's germline CDR1 is KGHDR and CDR2 SFDVKD. This CDR3 has 17 residues. The ends were cut back, 3 bases at V and 6 bases at J, with 19 bases in the middle. CDR3 sequence (DNA): TGTGCCACCAGTGATACCCTCGGGCAGGGAGATTCCGGGGAGCTGTTTTTT. Translating it yields CATSDTLGQGDSGELFF.

This clone was counted once. This chain connects TRBV7-5 to TRBJ2-7; TRBD1, as called in the table, went unchecked against the DNA. TRBV7-5 is flagged as a pseudogene. The CDR3 runs to 18 residues. This CDR3 reads CVRSLFSPPADRSYEQYF. CDR3 DNA: TGTGTCAGAAGCTTATTCTCCCCCCCAGCGGACAGGTCCTACGAGCAGTACTTC.

This rearrangement joins TRBV6-6 to TRBJ1-6, with no clear D. The CDR3 runs 14 residues. V lost 7 bases to trimming and J lost 7 bases, with 14 bases between them. Germline V gene sequence: CDR1 MNHNY, CDR2 SVGAGI (reference sequence). This chain's CDR3 is CASKTGGENSPLHF. CDR3 DNA sequence: TGTGCCAGCAAAACCGGTGGGGAGAATTCACCCCTCCACTTT.

The genes are TRBV7-6 and TRBJ2-1; the match to TRBD2 covers 10 bases. The V gene's germline CDR1 is SGHVS and CDR2 FNYEAQ. The CDR3 totals 16 residues. The V and J ends lost 3 bases and 6 bases, in that order; junction bases with no gene match: 8. Here the CDR3 DNA reads TGTGCCAGCAGCTTGGGGAGCGGGGGGGCCGGCAATGAGCAGTTCTTC. Amino acids: CASSLGSGGAGNEQFF.

J is TRBJ1-3 and V is TRBV30; 9 nucleotides line up with TRBD1. Germline values: CDR1 GTSNPN, CDR2 SVGIG (reference sequence). CDR3 length: 14 residues. With 5 bases clipped from V and 4 bases from J, the junction kept 6 bases outside the gene matches. DNA of the CDR3: TGTGCCTGGTCCAGGGACAGGGCAGGAAACACCATATATTTT. Residues: CAWSRDRAGNTIYF.

This chain connects TRBV19 to TRBJ1-1, with D perhaps TRBD1 (5 bases). The CDR3 extends over 14 amino acids. With 3 bases removed from V and 2 bases from J, the gap between germline ends came to 10 bases. Germline CDR1 LNHDA, CDR2 SQIVND (reference sequence). The CDR3: CASSIDSPNTEAFF. The CDR3 nucleotides read TGTGCCAGTAGTATCGACAGTCCCAACACTGAAGCTTTCTTT.

The J gene is TRBJ1-2, the V gene TRBV6-5, with 8 bases matching TRBD1. The junction had 6 bases not matched to a gene; V was cut back by 5 bases and J by 4 bases. CDR3 length: 14 residues. Germline CDR1 is MNHEY and CDR2 is SVGAGI. The CDR3 coding sequence is TGTGCCAGCAGTCGAGGACAGGGACTCTATGGCTACACCTTC. Translated: CASSRGQGLYGYTF.

The chain has TRBV5-1 and TRBJ2-1; 11 positions match TRBD2. V lost 1 base, J lost 2 bases, and 8 bases stayed unmatched. The CDR3 consists of 18 residues. Per germline, CDR1 SGHRS and CDR2 YFSETQ. CDR3 loop: CASSLIPSGGSTYNEQFF. The CDR3 DNA reads as TGCGCCAGCAGCTTGATACCTAGCGGGGGGAGTACCTACAATGAGCAGTTCTTC.

A note on this clone: Other DNA sequences from this sample encode an identical CDR3 as well. The J gene is TRBJ1-1, the V gene TRBV20-1; perhaps TRBD1 as D (5 bases). Germline lookup yields CDR1 DFQATT and CDR2 SNEGSKA (reference sequence). The V and J ends lost 5 bases and 1 base respectively, with 5 bases between them. The CDR3 runs 11 residues. CDR3 region: CSADRNTEAFF. The CDR3 DNA sequence: TGCAGTGCTGACAGGAACACTGAAGCTTTCTTT.

This sequence joins TRBV27 and TRBJ2-1; D gene ambiguous. The length of the CDR3 is 14 residues. Germline V gene sequence: CDR1 MNHEY, CDR2 SMNVEV (reference sequence). With 5 bases removed from V and 5 bases from J, the gap between germline ends came to 13 bases. The CDR3 here is CASSTSLGNNEQFF. The CDR3 DNA reads TGTGCCAGCAGTACATCGTTGGGGAACAATGAGCAGTTCTTC.

As to this clone: One junction end disagrees with the germline gene, perhaps due to a read error. The gene calls are TRBV20-1 and TRBJ2-7; 9 bases line up with TRBD1. From germline, CDR1 is DFQATT and CDR2 SNEGSKA (reference sequence). The CDR3 loop spans 9 amino acids. The CDR3 sequence is CSGNRGPNF. The CDR3 region has the DNA TGCAGTGGCAACAGGGGGCCCAACTTC.

This chain connects TRBV6-6 to TRBJ1-1; 8 bases are shared with TRBD1. Germline trimming cut 7 bases from V and 1 base from J; bases unmatched to any gene: 5. CDR3 size: 14 residues. CDR1 MNHNY and CDR2 SVGAGI come from the germline V gene (reference sequence). This chain's CDR3 is CASTIDRGNTEAFF. The CDR3 DNA reads as TGTGCCAGCACGATAGACAGGGGGAACACTGAAGCTTTCTTT.

Within the sample, this clone is medium-sized. The V and J genes are TRBV11-2 and TRBJ2-7; D is ambiguous. The CDR3 is made up of 12 amino acids. V gave up 3 bases and J gave up 3 bases, with 6 bases separating them. Germline V gene sequence: CDR1 SGHAT, CDR2 FQNNGV. The CDR3 region has the DNA TGTGCCAGCAGCTTCTCTGGCTACGAGCAGTACTTC. As protein: CASSFSGYEQYF.

This clone turned up a few times. The gene calls are TRBV10-3 and TRBJ1-3, with a weak D call TRBD1 (5 bases). The CDR3 totals 15 residues. Trimming removed 0 bases from V and 1 base from J, with 7 bases in between. The V gene's germline CDR1 is ENHRY and CDR2 SYGVKD. In DNA form, the CDR3 reads TGTGCCATCAGTGAGTCGAAGGGGTCTGGAAACACCATATATTTT. Translation gives CAISESKGSGNTIYF.

The CDR3 coding sequence is TGTGCCTGGAACCGGGACACTAACAATCAGCCCCAGCATTTT. This codes for CAWNRDTNNQPQHF. The rearrangement joins TRBV30 to TRBJ1-5; D perhaps matches TRBD1 (6 bases). Trimming shortened V by 4 bases and J by 3 bases, and 13 bases separated the two germline ends. The CDR3 has 14 amino acids. Germline CDR1 is GTSNPN and CDR2 is SVGIG (reference sequence).

The chain couples TRBV7-6 to TRBJ2-2; 9 bases agree with TRBD2. Germline values: CDR1 SGHVS, CDR2 FNYEAQ. Unmatched junction bases numbered 7, after V lost 4 bases and J lost 1 base. The CDR3 totals 17 residues. CDR3 coding DNA: TGTGCCAGCAGCTGGTCCAGGACTAGCGAGAACACCGGGGAGCTGTTTTTT. This translates into CASSWSRTSENTGELFF.

The gene calls are TRBV7-2 and TRBJ1-5; unclear D gene. The CDR3 extends over 15 amino acids. The germline gives CDR1 SGHTA, CDR2 FQGNSA. Deletions cut 5 bases from V and 0 bases from J, with 11 bases between. This CDR3 reads CASSPTDYSNQPQHF. The CDR3 DNA sequence: TGTGCCAGCAGCCCGACGGACTATAGCAATCAGCCCCAGCATTTT.

V gene TRBV6-1 combines with J gene TRBJ2-6; D may be TRBD2 (7 bases). V was shortened by 4 bases and J by 1 base, with 11 bases between the two germline ends. Germline lookup yields CDR1 MNHNS and CDR2 SASEGT. The CDR3 loop spans 16 amino acids. CDR3 sequence (DNA): TGTGCCAGCAGTGGGGGGGGGCAATCTGGGGCCAACGTCCTGACTTTC. This translates into CASSGGGQSGANVLTF.

The chain recombines TRBV2 with TRBJ1-5; no clear D. The CDR3 loop spans 14 amino acids. The germline V and J ends were trimmed by 4 bases and 3 bases, with 10 bases remaining between them. Looked up from germline, CDR1 is SNHLY and CDR2 is FYNNEI. The CDR3 sequence: CASSASQPNQPQHF. CDR3 DNA: TGTGCCAGCAGTGCTTCCCAGCCCAATCAGCCCCAGCATTTT.